This T cell receptor beta chain comes out of a study of blood T cell repertoires in COVID-19. In the study overall: PBMCs, B-cell-depleted T cells, or T cells provided the cDNA or gDNA that made up the material.

This clone was detected once. Losses at the gene ends were 6 bases for V and 5 bases for J; bases not matched to a gene: 5. The CDR3 is 14 amino acids. CDR1 SNHLY and CDR2 FYNNEI come from the germline V gene. Assay used: immunoSEQ multiplex PCR; TCRdb lists only in-frame clones, some missing. Among roughly 130,000 clones listed, 88% were seen once. The clonotype was recovered from a human donor with COVID-19, enrolled during active disease. The donor label of this sample is uncertain. The chain combines TRBV2 with TRBJ1-4, with 8 bases matching TRBD1. The specimen was peripheral blood. CDR3 loop: CASSVDRDNEKLFF. The DNA of the CDR3 is TGTGCCAGCAGCGTGGACAGGGACAATGAAAAACTGTTTTTT.